These 29 T cell receptor beta chains were all obtained from the same sample, sequenced in a study of CD8 T cells in ankylosing spondylitis. Study results and caveats: A TCR beta motif of roughly eight highly homologous variants appeared characteristic of ankylosing spondylitis blood.

No antigen has been assigned to these receptors. One entry per CDR3 protein, called by TCRdb with MiXCR from the 5' RACE reads. The table includes 750,000 to 850,000 distinct CDR3 sequences, 12% detected once. Sequenced sample: blood, either unsorted or a sorted T cell fraction (not recorded which). The receptors were sampled from a male donor with ankylosing spondylitis.

This chain links TRBV7-9 with TRBJ2-3; D gene uncertain. The germline V gene has CDR1 SEHNR and CDR2 FQNEAQ (reference sequence). The length of the CDR3 is 15 residues. V gave up 5 bases and J gave up 2 bases, with 14 bases separating them. Written as DNA, the CDR3 is TGTGCCAGCAGCCCGAACGCCGGGCCCACAGATACGCAGTATTTT. Its protein is CASSPNAGPTDTQYF.

The V and J genes are TRBV13 and TRBJ2-5, with 7 bases matching TRBD1. V shed 4 bases and J 0 bases; nucleotides not matched to a gene: 5. The CDR3 sequence is 15 residues long. The germline CDR1 and CDR2 sequences are PRHDT and FYEKMQ (reference sequence). CDR3 in DNA: TGTGCCAGCAGCTCGGGACAGCCGTACCAAGAGACCCAGTACTTC. This sequence encodes CASSSGQPYQETQYF.

The gene calls are TRBV5-1 and TRBJ2-2; no firm D call. This CDR3 is built from 14 residues. Trimming removed 5 bases from V and 4 bases from J, with 12 bases in between. Germline values: CDR1 SGHRS, CDR2 YFSETQ. The CDR3 DNA reads TGCGCCAGCAGTCTGGGGTTCCCCACCGGGGAGCTGTTTTTT. Translation: CASSLGFPTGELFF.

The chain carries TRBV6-6 and TRBJ2-2, with D unresolved. V was shortened by 10 bases and J by 6 bases, with 12 bases between the two germline ends. This CDR3 spans 12 amino acids. CDR1 and CDR2 from the germline V gene are MNHNY and SVGAGI (reference sequence). The CDR3 DNA reads as TGTGCCACCAGCACATGGGCCGGGGAGCTGTTTTTT. Protein product: CATSTWAGELFF.

Only a few counts were recorded for this clonotype. The chain couples TRBV29-1 to TRBJ1-1; TRBD1 aligns across 9 bases. V lost 4 bases to trimming and J lost 7 bases; unmatched junction nucleotides: 7. Germline lookup yields CDR1 SQVTM and CDR2 ANQGSEA. CDR3 size: 13 residues. The CDR3 spells CSVGGDRDLEAFF. Written as DNA, the CDR3 is TGCAGCGTTGGTGGGGACAGGGATCTTGAAGCTTTCTTT.

This clonotype was picked up many times. The chain couples TRBV5-1 to TRBJ2-3; unclear D gene. This CDR3 is 15 amino acids long. Germline CDR1 and CDR2: SGHRS and YFSETQ. Trimming removed 0 bases at V and 5 bases at J, with 13 bases between. CDR3 amino acids: CASSLAPGIGDTQYF. DNA of the CDR3: TGCGCCAGCAGCTTGGCCCCAGGTATTGGAGATACGCAGTATTTT. The complete variable domain, with remaining parts taken from reference TRBV5-1 and TRBJ2-3, reads KAGVTQTPRYLIKTRGQQVTLSCSPISGHRSVSWYQQTPGQGLQFLFEYFSETQRNKGNFPGRFSGRQFSNSRSEMNVSTLELGDSALYLCASSLAPGIGDTQYFGPGTRLTVL.

This clonotype was detected ten times or more. The V gene is TRBV20-1, the J gene TRBJ2-3, with 11 bases identical to TRBD2. V dropped 6 bases and J dropped 0; count of bases not matched to a gene: 5. There are 15 residues in the CDR3. In germline, CDR1 is DFQATT, CDR2 SNEGSKA (reference sequence). For the CDR3, the DNA is TGCAGTGCGCCGGGACTAGCGGATAGCACAGATACGCAGTATTTT. Translating gives CSAPGLADSTDTQYF.

This clonotype was detected ten times or more. The chain has TRBV7-2 and TRBJ2-3, with D possibly being TRBD2 (7 bases). CDR3 length: 15 amino acids. The germline V gene has CDR1 SGHTA and CDR2 FQGNSA. V was cut by 5 bases and J by 3 bases, with 15 bases left in between. The CDR3 nucleotides read TGTGCCAGCAGCCGTGGGGGGGCAGGAACAGATACGCAGTATTTT. Translation gives CASSRGGAGTDTQYF.

Ten or more counts support this clonotype. The chain combines TRBV9 with TRBJ1-2; D is possibly TRBD1 (5 bases). The CDR3 spans 13 residues. The V gene's germline CDR1 is SGDLS and CDR2 YYNGEE. Trimming took off 3 bases at V and 4 bases at J, with 10 bases between the two ends. CDR3 nucleotide sequence: TGTGCCAGCAGCGGGGAGGGGCTCTATGGCTACACCTTC. Encoded protein: CASSGEGLYGYTF.

The gene calls are TRBV28 and TRBJ1-2, with TRBD1 as a possible D gene (6 bases). Trimming shortened V by 4 bases and J by 7 bases, and 19 bases separated the two germline ends. The CDR3 is 15 amino acids. Looked up from germline, CDR1 is MDHEN and CDR2 is SYDVKM. The CDR3, as DNA: TGTGCCAGCAGTTCGGGGGGGCGAGGTTTGGGTGGCTACACCTTC. This codes for CASSSGGRGLGGYTF.

The chain combines TRBV20-1 with TRBJ2-7; D gene ambiguous. The CDR3 runs to 13 residues. The V and J ends lost 3 bases and 4 bases respectively, with 13 bases between them. From germline, CDR1 is DFQATT and CDR2 SNEGSKA (reference sequence). The CDR3 nucleotides read TGCAGTGCTAGCCCATCTAGTGAATACGAGCAGTACTTC. Protein sequence: CSASPSSEYEQYF.

This clonotype was counted a few times. The V gene is TRBV28, the J gene TRBJ2-5, with TRBD1 identical over 8 bases. Germline loops: CDR1 MDHEN, CDR2 SYDVKM. This CDR3 has 15 residues. V lost 8 bases to trimming and J lost 3 bases; unmatched junction nucleotides: 11. CDR3 sequence (DNA): TGTGCCAGCTTGAGGGACAGGAATTTGGAAGAGACCCAGTACTTC. Its protein is CASLRDRNLEETQYF.

J is TRBJ1-6 and V is TRBV4-1; tentatively, D is TRBD1 (6 bases). V dropped 4 bases and J dropped 6 bases, with 19 bases sitting between them. Germline CDR1 MGHRA, CDR2 YSYEKL. The CDR3 sequence is 17 residues long. CDR3 sequence: CASSLRSGGRVNSPLHF. In nucleotides, the CDR3 is TGCGCCAGCAGCCTCAGGTCCGGGGGGCGAGTTAATTCACCCCTCCACTTT.

This clonotype was seen many times. J is TRBJ1-1 and V is TRBV12-3 or TRBV12-4; no definite D call. This CDR3 region has 12 residues. Trimming removed 3 bases from V and 5 bases from J, with 7 bases in between. CDR3 sequence reads: CASSFSRTEAFF. DNA of the CDR3: TGTGCCAGCAGTTTTTCAAGGACTGAAGCTTTCTTT.

Points on this clonotype: A much bigger clone sits one base away, suggesting this may be a read error. The chain has TRBV20-1 and TRBJ2-5; tentative D call: TRBD1 (5 bases). The CDR3 runs 13 residues. Trimming took off 4 bases at V and 4 bases at J, with 13 bases between the two ends. Germline lookup yields CDR1 DFQATT and CDR2 SNEGSKA (reference sequence). The DNA of the CDR3 is TGCAGTGCTATGGCAGGGCTGATAGAGACCCAGTACTTC. It codes for CSAMAGLIETQYF.

Ten or more counts support this clonotype. The CDR3 region is CATSRAPGLAGGEVYNEQFF. The CDR3 DNA reads as TGTGCCACCAGCAGAGCCCCGGGACTAGCGGGAGGGGAGGTATACAATGAGCAGTTCTTC. The V and J genes are TRBV15 and TRBJ2-1; 16 bases are a match to TRBD2. The germline gives CDR1 LNHNV, CDR2 YYDKDF (reference sequence). This CDR3 spans 20 amino acids. The trim removed 1 base at V and 4 bases at J, leaving 10 bases unmatched.

This clonotype has just a few counts. The rearrangement links TRBV12-3 or TRBV12-4 to TRBJ1-1; D unresolved. The CDR3 is 13 amino acids. V lost 3 bases, J lost 4 bases, and 9 bases lay in between. CDR3 in DNA: TGTGCCAGCAGTTTGGCCCCGACCACTGAAGCTTTCTTT. Protein product: CASSLAPTTEAFF.

This clonotype was detected only a few times. CDR3 nucleotides: TGCGCCAGCAGCCAAGATAACCGATTCGGGGGGACGGGGCAAGCTTTCTTT. It yields the protein CASSQDNRFGGTGQAFF. The rearrangement joins TRBV4-3 to TRBJ1-1; perhaps TRBD1 as D (5 bases). CDR1 LGHNA and CDR2 YSLEER come from the germline V gene. The CDR3 sequence is 17 residues long. The V end lost 0 bases, the J end lost 9 bases, and 23 bases lay between the germline ends.

This clonotype was counted ten times or more. The rearrangement joins TRBV7-2 to TRBJ2-1; 8 positions agree with TRBD2. Losses at the gene ends were 5 bases for V and 8 bases for J; bases not matched to a gene: 11. This CDR3 region has 15 residues. Germline CDR1 and CDR2: SGHTA and FQGNSA. CDR3 coding DNA: TGTGCCAGCAGCACTAGCGGAGGAGGCTGGGATGAGCAGTTCTTC. Its protein is CASSTSGGGWDEQFF.

This chain connects TRBV12-3 or TRBV12-4 to TRBJ2-7, with 10 bases identical to TRBD1. V gave up 6 bases and J gave up 4 bases; unmatched junction bases: 6. The CDR3 totals 14 residues. The CDR3 reads CASRSSGQGYEQYF. CDR3 in DNA: TGTGCCAGCAGAAGTTCGGGACAGGGGTACGAGCAGTACTTC.

The table lists this clonotype with many counts. The chain carries TRBV5-1 and TRBJ2-1, with 9 bases lining up with TRBD2. The CDR3 has 15 residues. After removal of 0 bases from V and 7 bases from J, the junction contained 5 bases not matched to a gene. Looked up from germline, CDR1 is SGHRS and CDR2 is YFSETQ. The CDR3 nucleotides read TGCGCCAGCAGCTTGGCCGGCGGGAGGGCGAATGAGCAGTTCTTC. Amino acid sequence: CASSLAGGRANEQFF.

V gene TRBV20-1 combines with J gene TRBJ2-7, with D possibly matching TRBD1 (6 bases). Germline V gene lookup returns CDR1 DFQATT and CDR2 SNEGSKA (reference sequence). V dropped 4 bases and J dropped 0 bases, with 10 bases sitting between them. CDR3 length: 13 amino acids. The CDR3 coding sequence is TGCAGTGCTATCCGGGACATCTCCTACGAGCAGTACTTC. Translated: CSAIRDISYEQYF.

The chain employs TRBV5-1 and TRBJ2-1; no reliable D call. V lost 2 bases and J lost 0, with 12 bases in between. This CDR3 contains 16 residues. Germline V CDR1 and CDR2: SGHRS, YFSETQ. For the CDR3, the DNA is TGCGCCAGCAGCTTCTTGCAGGCGAGCTCCTACAATGAGCAGTTCTTC. Protein: CASSFLQASSYNEQFF. Together with reference TRBV5-1 and TRBJ2-1, the CDR3 gives the full variable domain: KAGVTQTPRYLIKTRGQQVTLSCSPISGHRSVSWYQQTPGQGLQFLFEYFSETQRNKGNFPGRFSGRQFSNSRSEMNVSTLELGDSALYLCASSFLQASSYNEQFFGPGTRLTVL.

A few counts support this clonotype. The J gene is TRBJ2-3, the V gene TRBV20-1, with D hard to call. The length of the CDR3 is 11 residues. Trimming pared 4 bases from V and 6 bases from J, leaving 8 bases between. CDR1 and CDR2 (germline): DFQATT, SNEGSKA (reference sequence). CDR3 loop: CSATQADTQYF. CDR3 bases: TGCAGTGCTACCCAAGCCGATACGCAGTATTTT.

A few counts support this clonotype. The CDR3 loop reads CSARDLYGYTF. In DNA, the CDR3 is TGCAGTGCTAGAGATCTTTATGGCTACACCTTC. The chain combines TRBV20-1 with TRBJ1-2; D not certain. Trimming cost V 0 bases and J 5 bases, with 4 bases left between them. The CDR3 extends over 11 amino acids. Germline assignment: CDR1 DFQATT and CDR2 SNEGSKA (reference sequence).

The chain employs TRBV7-6 and TRBJ2-1; TRBD2 is a possible D gene (7 bases). V dropped 6 bases and J dropped 4 bases, with 13 bases sitting between them. The CDR3 is 14 residues long. Germline assignment: CDR1 SGHVS and CDR2 FNYEAQ. CDR3 amino acids: CASRRGAGYNEQFF. CDR3 sequence (DNA): TGTGCCAGCAGACGGGGGGCGGGATACAATGAGCAGTTCTTC.

The sample holds a few counts of this clonotype. The chain has TRBV12-3 or TRBV12-4 and TRBJ2-7, with TRBD1 matching 10 bases. The V segment lost 3 bases and the J segment 4 bases; nucleotides outside the gene matches: 12. The CDR3 consists of 17 residues. The CDR3 loop reads CASSFYSSGTGDYEQYF. In DNA form, the CDR3 reads TGTGCCAGCAGTTTCTACTCTTCCGGGACAGGGGATTACGAGCAGTACTTC.

A few counts support this clonotype. The CDR3 reads CASSRQREFPNVLTF. CDR3 DNA sequence: TGTGCCAGCAGCCGCCAGCGGGAGTTCCCCAACGTCCTGACTTTC. The chain couples TRBV3-1 to TRBJ2-6, with 8 bases aligning to TRBD2. The CDR3 sequence is 15 residues long. In germline, CDR1 is LGHDT, CDR2 YNNKEL (reference sequence). V was pared by 4 bases and J by 8 bases, with 7 bases of the junction left unmatched.

In its sample, this clonotype was seen many times. The chain employs TRBV12-3 or TRBV12-4 and TRBJ1-2; D uncertain. Trimming stripped 1 base from V and 3 bases from J, with 9 bases between. CDR3 length: 14 amino acids. Here the CDR3 reads CASSLVHRDYGYTF. In DNA, the CDR3 is TGTGCCAGCAGTTTAGTCCACCGAGACTATGGCTACACCTTC.